Shown below are 25 T cell receptor beta chains from a single sample sequenced in a study of T cells after yellow fever vaccination. Each CDR3 protein gets one entry after TCRdb re-called the 5' RACE reads with MiXCR. The repertoire includes tens of thousands of distinct CDR3 sequences, roughly 7.4% of them detected once, and approximately 42% sits in the top ten. This specimen consisted of CD8+ T cells sorted from PBMCs, obtained on the day of the yellow fever booster vaccination. The receptors come from a man aged 25 to 45 who received the YFV17D yellow fever vaccine.

This clonotype was observed a handful of times. This chain links TRBV3-1 with TRBJ2-1, with D uncertain. Germline V lookup: CDR1 LGHDT, CDR2 YNNKEL (reference sequence). Trimming took off 1 base at V and 6 bases at J, with 16 bases between the two ends. The CDR3 length is 16 residues. The CDR3 here is CASSQGFLLTTNEQFF. In nucleotides, the CDR3 is TGTGCCAGCAGCCAAGGTTTTCTACTCACTACCAATGAGCAGTTCTTC.

This clonotype was counted between two and nine times. This rearrangement joins TRBV6-2 or TRBV6-3 to TRBJ2-2, with D possibly matching TRBD2 (5 bases). V lost 10 bases, J lost 1 base, and 10 bases lay in between. CDR3 size: 13 residues. Germline V lookup: CDR1 MNHEY, CDR2 SVGEGT. The DNA for the CDR3 is TGTGCCACCGGGGTGGAGAACACCGGGGAGCTGTTTTTT. Its translation: CATGVENTGELFF.

As for this clonotype: Germline and junction disagree at one end, which may indicate a read error. This chain joins TRBV5-1 and TRBJ2-3; no definite D call. Germline V CDR1 and CDR2: SGHRS, YFSETQ. The length of the CDR3 is 15 residues. CDR3 amino acids: CSSIPDRAEPDTQYF. Here the CDR3 DNA reads TGCTCCAGCATCCCCGATCGGGCGGAACCAGATACGCAGTATTTT.

This clonotype has at least ten counts. The chain carries TRBV11-2 and TRBJ2-7; no clear D. CDR1 and CDR2 (germline): SGHAT, FQNNGV. V was shortened by 0 bases and J by 9 bases, with 15 bases between the two germline ends. This CDR3 spans 14 amino acids. DNA for the CDR3: TGTGCCAGCAGCTTAGATTCCCCCCGACAAGGGCAGTACTTC. Translating gives CASSLDSPRQGQYF.

DNA for the CDR3: TGTGCCAGTAGTATAGATCCCGGAGTCGCGAACACCGGGGAGCTGTTTTTT. This encodes CASSIDPGVANTGELFF. The gene calls are TRBV19 and TRBJ2-2; D is undetermined. CDR3 size: 17 residues. Trimming removed 0 bases from V and 0 bases from J, with 11 bases in between. Germline V gives CDR1 LNHDA, CDR2 SQIVND (reference sequence).

The chain is built from TRBV28 and TRBJ2-1; D is possibly TRBD2 (5 bases). Trimming left V 6 bases short and J 0 bases short, with 21 bases between. The germline V gene has CDR1 MDHEN and CDR2 SYDVKM. This CDR3 region has 18 residues. For the CDR3, the DNA is TGTGCCAGCAGAACCCCCGGGCTAGCCGCGAGCTCCTACAATGAGCAGTTCTTC. This codes for CASRTPGLAASSYNEQFF.

This clonotype was found a few times. V is TRBV5-1 and J is TRBJ2-1, with D maybe TRBD2 (6 bases). There are 15 residues in the CDR3. Germline CDR1 reads SGHRS; CDR2 reads YFSETQ. V shed 6 bases and J shed 8 bases, with 21 bases lying between them. The CDR3 coding sequence is TGCGCCAGCACCCCTCAACCCGGGAGTTACGATGAGCAGTTCTTC. Translating gives CASTPQPGSYDEQFF. Variable domain in full (rest from reference TRBV5-1 and TRBJ2-1): KAGVTQTPRYLIKTRGQQVTLSCSPISGHRSVSWYQQTPGQGLQFLFEYFSETQRNKGNFPGRFSGRQFSNSRSEMNVSTLELGDSALYLCASTPQPGSYDEQFFGPGTRLTVL.

In its sample, this clonotype was seen once. The V call is TRBV7-2, the J call TRBJ2-1; D gene ambiguous. V gave up 1 base and J gave up 10 bases, with 11 bases separating them. The CDR3 runs to 13 residues. Germline V gene sequence: CDR1 SGHTA, CDR2 FQGNSA. In DNA form, the CDR3 reads TGTGCCAGCAGCTTAGGGAGTTGTGTGGAGCAGTTCTTC. Its protein is CASSLGSCVEQFF.

The gene calls are TRBV15 and TRBJ1-2; 7 bases fit TRBD1. The CDR3 extends over 13 amino acids. V shed 4 bases, J shed 4 bases, and the junction held 3 bases outside the gene matches. Germline V gene lookup returns CDR1 LNHNV and CDR2 YYDKDF (reference sequence). The CDR3 DNA follows: TGTGCCACCAGCACCTGGGACAGCTATGGCTACACCTTC. As protein: CATSTWDSYGYTF.

This clonotype was recorded many times. This chain uses TRBV28 with TRBJ2-7, with TRBD1 identical over 7 bases. Trimming took 5 bases from V and 2 from J; bases not matched to a gene: 3. CDR3 length equals 13 residues. Per germline, CDR1 MDHEN and CDR2 SYDVKM. CDR3 residues: CASSPDRTYEQYF. DNA of the CDR3: TGTGCCAGCAGTCCGGACAGGACCTACGAGCAGTACTTC.

In its sample, this clonotype was seen a few times. The V call is TRBV6-1, the J call TRBJ2-7; 9 bases line up with TRBD1. This CDR3 spans 15 amino acids. Germline loops: CDR1 MNHNS, CDR2 SASEGT. V trimming: 6 bases; J trimming: 2 bases; junction bases outside the gene matches: 8. The CDR3 nucleotides are TGTGCCAGCAGCCCCGGGACAGGGAATACCTACGAGCAGTACTTC. This encodes CASSPGTGNTYEQYF.

This clonotype is a singleton in its sample. V gene TRBV10-3 combines with J gene TRBJ2-3, with 7 bases identical to TRBD2. Germline trimming cut 0 bases from V and 4 bases from J; bases unmatched to any gene: 7. Germline CDR1 reads ENHRY; CDR2 reads SYGVKD. The CDR3 covers 16 residues. DNA of the CDR3: TGTGCCATCAGTGAGTCGGGCGGGAGCGGGGCAGATACGCAGTATTTT. Residues: CAISESGGSGADTQYF.

The chain recombines TRBV10-2 with TRBJ1-5, with 9 bases identical to TRBD1. This CDR3 spans 15 amino acids. Unmatched junction bases numbered 7, after V lost 3 bases and J lost 7 bases. Germline V gene lookup returns CDR1 WSHSY and CDR2 SAAADI. The CDR3 loop is CASSDPGTGIQPQHF. The CDR3 region has the DNA TGCGCCAGCAGTGACCCCGGGACAGGGATCCAGCCCCAGCATTTT.

The rearrangement links TRBV6-2 or TRBV6-3 to TRBJ2-7; D call uncertain. Germline CDR1 is MNHEY and CDR2 is SVGEGT. This CDR3 has 16 amino acids. Trimming left V 0 bases short and J 4 bases short, with 16 bases between. DNA for the CDR3: TGTGCCAGCAGTTACTCGATAGGCCAAAGGGATTACGAGCAGTACTTC. This encodes CASSYSIGQRDYEQYF.

Of note for this clonotype: This clone may be a read error of a much larger clone one base away. CDR3 sequence reads: CTSSRELRVGGELFF. The CDR3 bases are TGCACCAGCAGCCGTGAGCTTAGGGTTGGCGGGGAGCTGTTTTTT. V and J are TRBV4-3 and TRBJ2-2; the D is unclear. CDR1 and CDR2 (germline): LGHNA, YSLEER. This CDR3 has 15 residues.

The V and J genes are TRBV9 and TRBJ2-3, with D unclear. V dropped 2 bases and J dropped 1 base, with 11 bases sitting between them. Germline CDR1 SGDLS, CDR2 YYNGEE. The CDR3 covers 15 residues. This CDR3 is CASSVGGVGTDTQYF. CDR3 coding DNA: TGTGCCAGCAGCGTCGGCGGAGTGGGCACAGATACGCAGTATTTT.

The chain links TRBV27 to TRBJ2-3, with TRBD2 matching 10 bases. The germline gives CDR1 MNHEY, CDR2 SMNVEV (reference sequence). This CDR3 is built from 16 residues. V was pared by 6 bases and J by 2 bases, with 8 bases of the junction left unmatched. The CDR3: CASSQTLAGVTDTQYF. In nucleotides, the CDR3 is TGTGCCAGCAGCCAAACTCTAGCGGGAGTCACAGATACGCAGTATTTT.

This clonotype has ten or more counts. The chain is built from TRBV4-1 and TRBJ2-5; D unclear. From germline, CDR1 is MGHRA and CDR2 YSYEKL. Trimming took off 0 bases at V and 5 bases at J, with 10 bases between the two ends. This CDR3 has 14 amino acids. The CDR3 loop is CASSQDSAGETQYF. Written as DNA, the CDR3 is TGCGCCAGCAGCCAAGATAGTGCTGGTGAGACCCAGTACTTC.

The chain combines TRBV2 with TRBJ1-4; D is possibly TRBD1 (5 bases). V shed 8 bases and J shed 3 bases, with 10 bases lying between them. From germline, CDR1 is SNHLY and CDR2 FYNNEI. The CDR3 extends over 13 amino acids. CDR3 in DNA: TGTGCCAGCGGGCGGGGCCCTAATGAAAAACTGTTTTTT. Encoded protein: CASGRGPNEKLFF.

This rearrangement joins TRBV20-1 to TRBJ1-2; possible D gene TRBD1, 6 bases. From germline, CDR1 is DFQATT and CDR2 SNEGSKA (reference sequence). V was clipped by 6 bases and J by 0 bases, with 23 bases between them. CDR3 length equals 17 residues. The CDR3 here is CSAIIWGGPIANYGYTF. Written as DNA, the CDR3 is TGCAGTGCAATCATTTGGGGGGGGCCGATTGCTAACTATGGCTACACCTTC.

The chain uses TRBV4-1 and TRBJ2-5; 10 nucleotides align to TRBD2. The CDR3 is 16 amino acids. Unmatched junction bases numbered 5, after V lost 1 base and J lost 3 bases. The germline V gene encodes CDR1 MGHRA and CDR2 YSYEKL. DNA for the CDR3: TGCGCCAGCAGCCAAGCTCCAGCGGGAGGGGAAGAGACCCAGTACTTC. The encoded protein is CASSQAPAGGEETQYF.

This clonotype was detected only a few times. The rearrangement uses TRBV5-5 and TRBJ2-2; possible D gene TRBD1, 6 bases. The CDR3 sequence is 17 residues long. Deletions cut 1 base from V and 4 bases from J, with 17 bases between. The germline V gene has CDR1 SGHKS and CDR2 YYEKEE (reference sequence). DNA of the CDR3: TGTGCCAGCAGCTTGCTGCCTGTCGGGACATCCACCGGGGAGCTGTTTTTT. It specifies CASSLLPVGTSTGELFF.

This clonotype appeared a few times. This rearrangement joins TRBV18 to TRBJ2-5, with 10 bases matching TRBD1. The CDR3 contains 14 residues. V lost 2 bases to trimming and J lost 4 bases; unmatched junction nucleotides: 1. In germline, CDR1 is KGHSH, CDR2 LQKENI. Here the CDR3 DNA reads TGTGCCAGCTCACCAAGGACAGGGGGAGAGACCCAGTACTTC. This gives the protein CASSPRTGGETQYF.

This clonotype was seen more than once but under ten times. The chain is built from TRBV12-3 or TRBV12-4 and TRBJ2-3; D possibly uses TRBD1 or TRBD2 (5 bases each). V lost 5 bases, J lost 0 bases, and 15 bases lay in between. CDR3 size: 16 residues. CDR3 sequence reads: CASSTGTFTSTDTQYF. CDR3 DNA sequence: TGTGCCAGCAGTACGGGGACCTTCACTAGCACAGATACGCAGTATTTT.

This clonotype occurred a few times. The chain links TRBV14 to TRBJ2-3; D gene uncertain. The CDR3 runs to 13 residues. The V gene's germline CDR1 is SGHDN and CDR2 FVKESK. Trimming took off 5 bases at V and 5 bases at J, with 11 bases between the two ends. CDR3 protein: CASSGGILDTQYF. CDR3 in DNA: TGTGCCAGCAGCGGTGGGATTCTAGATACGCAGTATTTT.